These 18 T cell receptor beta chains originate from one sample sequenced in a study of a mutant IDH1 vaccine in newly diagnosed glioma (dated by TCRdb to the early 2020s). In the paper's terms, the time point label means: week 11, during vaccination. Every vaccine dose consisted of 300 ug of a 20-mer mutant IDH1 peptide in Montanide, administered subcutaneously together with topical imiquimod. These TCRs are of unknown antigen specificity. Receptor amplification or capture employed the immunoSEQ multiplex PCR assay. In TCRdb, the immuneACCESS table is reduced to in-frame sequences with V and J assigned. These tables do not hold every clone; where another copy was compared, an unresolved V gene accounts for under half, and the others remain unexplained. The sample contains 30,000 to 35,000 clones, 90% of them found a single time. The ten largest clones represent more than 20% of the sample. The specimen was PBMCs, collected from a glioma patient whose treatment included an IDH1 peptide vaccine. The receptors shown here come from a man aged 18-30 years with glioma.

The genes are TRBV27 and TRBJ1-2, with D unresolved. CDR3 length: 16 amino acids. V was clipped by 4 bases and J by 0 bases, with 15 bases between them. The germline gives CDR1 MNHEY, CDR2 SMNVEV (reference sequence). The CDR3 protein is CASSSQRGPSNYGYTF. The CDR3 DNA is TGTGCCAGCAGTTCCCAACGAGGCCCTTCTAACTATGGCTACACCTTC.

The V gene is TRBV29-1, the J gene TRBJ1-2, with 7 positions matching TRBD1. The V gene end was trimmed by 5 bases and the J gene end by 3 bases; junction bases not matched to a gene: 9. Per germline, CDR1 SQVTM and CDR2 ANQGSEA. The CDR3 is made up of 14 amino acids. CDR3 coding DNA: TGCAGCGTTACCCCCGGGACAGAGGACTATGGCTACACCTTC. It specifies CSVTPGTEDYGYTF.

This chain links TRBV5-1 with TRBJ2-3; TRBD2 matches at 7 bases. The germline gives CDR1 SGHRS, CDR2 YFSETQ. The trim removed 7 bases at V and 4 bases at J, leaving 12 bases unmatched. The CDR3 totals 15 residues. The CDR3 protein is CASAEGGSFSDTQYF. The CDR3 nucleotides read TGCGCCAGCGCCGAAGGCGGGAGTTTCTCAGATACGCAGTATTTT.

V usage is TRBV4-3 and J usage is TRBJ1-6, with a possible D match to TRBD1 (5 bases). CDR1 and CDR2 from the germline V gene are LGHNA and YSLEER. Trimming took off 0 bases at V and 10 bases at J, with 13 bases between the two ends. There are 15 residues in the CDR3. The CDR3 region is CASSQDPRGGSPLHF. The CDR3, as DNA: TGCGCCAGCAGCCAAGATCCAAGGGGTGGGTCACCCCTCCACTTT.

This sequence joins TRBV7-9 and TRBJ1-2; D unresolved. V dropped 8 bases and J dropped 3 bases, with 16 bases sitting between them. The CDR3 runs to 14 residues. CDR1 and CDR2 (germline): SEHNR, FQNEAQ (reference sequence). This CDR3 is CASSLVAVDYGYTF. In DNA form, the CDR3 reads TGTGCCAGCTCTCTCGTGGCGGTTGACTATGGCTACACCTTC.

The chain employs TRBV7-2 and TRBJ2-3; D is undetermined. This CDR3 contains 12 residues. Germline V CDR1 and CDR2: SGHTA, FQGNSA. V gave up 5 bases and J gave up 2 bases, with 5 bases separating them. The DNA of the CDR3 is TGTGCCAGCAGCCCCTACACAGATACGCAGTATTTT. Translation gives CASSPYTDTQYF.

The CDR3 is CASSLNAPPGNTIYF. The CDR3 nucleotides read TGTGCCAGCAGCTTAAACGCGCCACCGGGAAACACCATATATTTT. The gene calls are TRBV7-3 and TRBJ1-3; D ambiguous. The V gene lost 1 base and the J gene lost 4 bases, with 11 bases spanning the gap. CDR3 size: 15 residues. Germline V lookup: CDR1 SGHTA, CDR2 FQGTGA.

This chain joins TRBV5-1 and TRBJ2-3; 8 bases match TRBD2. CDR3 length equals 15 residues. Germline CDR1 reads SGHRS; CDR2 reads YFSETQ. J lost 3 bases, V lost 7 bases, and 10 bases had no gene match. The CDR3, as DNA: TGCGCCAGCGGTTCGGGGGGGAGCAAGACAGATACGCAGTATTTT. Translation gives CASGSGGSKTDTQYF.

This clone was detected only a few times. The J gene is TRBJ1-3, the V gene TRBV15; D possibly corresponds to TRBD1 (5 bases). This CDR3 spans 15 amino acids. Germline V gives CDR1 LNHNV, CDR2 YYDKDF (reference sequence). The ends were cut back, 7 bases at V and 0 bases at J, with 13 bases in the middle. The CDR3: CATTLGLLSGNTIYF. The CDR3 nucleotides read TGTGCCACCACCTTGGGACTTCTCTCTGGAAACACCATATATTTT.

The chain joins TRBV2 to TRBJ2-1; 15 bases are a match to TRBD2. V was pared by 1 base and J by 1 base, with 2 bases of the junction left unmatched. Germline-derived CDR1 and CDR2 are SNHLY and FYNNEI. CDR3 length: 18 amino acids. Here the CDR3 DNA reads TGTGCCAGCAGTGAAGGGACTAGCGGGAGGGGATCCTACAATGAGCAGTTCTTC. Translated: CASSEGTSGRGSYNEQFF.

The genes are TRBV7-9 and TRBJ1-1, with 7 bases identical to TRBD1. CDR3 size: 10 residues. CDR1 is SEHNR and CDR2 is FQNEAQ in the germline V gene (reference sequence). CDR3 protein: CAEGATEAFF. In nucleotides, the CDR3 is TGTGCTGAGGGGGCCACTGAAGCTTTCTTT.

The chain carries TRBV5-5 and TRBJ2-7; D not certain. The CDR3 sequence is 14 residues long. V was shortened by 0 bases and J by 6 bases, with 13 bases between the two germline ends. The V gene's germline CDR1 is SGHKS and CDR2 YYEKEE (reference sequence). The CDR3 loop reads CASSLGLAPVEQYF. Written as DNA, the CDR3 is TGTGCCAGCAGCTTGGGACTGGCCCCCGTCGAGCAGTACTTC.

The gene calls are TRBV6-6 and TRBJ2-7; the D is unclear. The V end lost 0 bases, the J end lost 6 bases, and 9 bases lay between the germline ends. The CDR3 spans 13 residues. From germline, CDR1 is MNHNY and CDR2 SVGAGI (reference sequence). The CDR3, as DNA: TGTGCCAGCAGTTACTCGCGTCAGCGCGAGCAGTACTTC. It encodes CASSYSRQREQYF.

The rearrangement uses TRBV30 and TRBJ1-3; D is unclear. The CDR3 covers 13 residues. Germline V lookup: CDR1 GTSNPN, CDR2 SVGIG (reference sequence). V lost 0 bases, J lost 2 bases, and 5 bases lay in between. CDR3 amino acids: CAWSVTTGNTIYF. The CDR3 DNA reads as TGTGCCTGGAGTGTTACTACTGGAAACACCATATATTTT.

The chain uses TRBV7-2 and TRBJ1-6, with 9 positions matching TRBD1. Losses at the gene ends were 5 bases for V and 9 bases for J; bases not matched to a gene: 8. CDR3 size: 15 residues. Germline loops: CDR1 SGHTA, CDR2 FQGNSA. CDR3 in amino acids: CASSQGQGGGSPLHF. CDR3 in DNA: TGTGCCAGCAGCCAGGGACAGGGCGGTGGTTCACCCCTCCACTTT.

This clone was seen just once. The chain has TRBV7-2 and TRBJ1-2, with D uncertain. The germline V and J ends were trimmed by 1 base and 0 bases, with 6 bases remaining between them. Germline V gene sequence: CDR1 SGHTA, CDR2 FQGNSA. The CDR3 loop spans 14 amino acids. DNA for the CDR3: TGTGCCAGCAGCTTAGGTAGCACTAACTATGGCTACACCTTC. Amino acids: CASSLGSTNYGYTF.

The chain is built from TRBV5-4 and TRBJ1-1; 9 bases align to TRBD1. J was trimmed by 5 bases and V by 3 bases; bases with no gene match: 8. CDR1 is SGHNT, CDR2 YYREEE, per germline (reference sequence). The CDR3 spans 15 residues. The CDR3 here is CASSSTGQGGTEAFF. CDR3 DNA sequence: TGTGCCAGCAGCTCCACGGGACAGGGAGGGACTGAAGCTTTCTTT.

This clone showed up just a few times. J is TRBJ1-1 and V is TRBV7-6; D unclear. Germline V gives CDR1 SGHVS, CDR2 FNYEAQ. V lost 3 bases to trimming and J lost 1 base, with 6 bases between them. This CDR3 contains 13 residues. The CDR3: CASSFGGNTEAFF. In DNA form, the CDR3 reads TGTGCCAGCAGCTTTGGCGGGAACACTGAAGCTTTCTTT.